Each of the 30 T cell receptor beta chains below was sequenced from the same sample in a study of vaccination effects on CD4 cells after COVID-19. Measured with immunoSEQ multiplex PCR; TCRdb has only the in-frame clones, and not every one. The sample lists 35,000 to 55,000 clones, around 70% seen once, with about 8.6% in the top ten. Scientists isolated CD4+ T cells after a roughly ten-day culture period ended. All study participants received two doses of BNT162b2 or mRNA-1273 vaccine. For these receptors, no antigen is known. The material sequenced was CD4+ T cells from PBMCs cultured without peptide, taken after COVID-19 vaccination. All receptors come from a human donor who received a COVID-19 vaccine.

This clone has a handful of counts. The rearrangement joins TRBV30 to TRBJ1-6; D possibly corresponds to TRBD1 (5 bases). From germline, CDR1 is GTSNPN and CDR2 SVGIG (reference sequence). Trimming took off 2 bases at V and 13 bases at J, with 18 bases between the two ends. The CDR3 consists of 14 residues. CDR3 loop: CAWSWDDGASPLHF. CDR3 in DNA: TGTGCCTGGAGTTGGGACGATGGGGCTTCGCCCCTCCACTTT. Based on the CDR3 plus reference TRBV30 and TRBJ1-6, the full variable domain is SQTIHQWPATLVQPVGSPLSLECTVEGTSNPNLYWYRQAAGRGLQLLFYSVGIGQISSEVPQNLSASRPQDRQFILSSKKLLLSDSGFYLCAWSWDDGASPLHFGNGTRLTVT.

CDR3 nucleotides: TGTGCCAGCAGTGAAGCGGGGAGCGGACAGCCCCAGCATTTT. Its protein is CASSEAGSGQPQHF. The V and J genes are TRBV6-1 and TRBJ1-5, with D unresolved. Germline CDR1 reads MNHNS; CDR2 reads SASEGT. This CDR3 is built from 14 residues. The ends were cut back, 0 bases at V and 7 bases at J, with 10 bases in the middle.

This clone was seen more than once but under ten times. The rearrangement links TRBV4-1 to TRBJ1-3, with D possibly being TRBD1 (6 bases). Germline V CDR1 and CDR2: MGHRA, YSYEKL. V lost 4 bases and J 1 base, leaving 8 bases between the germline ends. The length of the CDR3 is 14 residues. This chain's CDR3 is CASSPTGSGNTIYF. The CDR3 nucleotides are TGCGCCAGCAGCCCTACAGGGTCTGGAAACACCATATATTTT.

This chain joins TRBV7-9 and TRBJ2-1; either TRBD1 or TRBD2 may supply D (6 bases each). This CDR3 region has 16 residues. Between the trimmed V and J ends, which lost 4 bases and 1 base, there was a span of 14 bases. Germline loops: CDR1 SEHNR, CDR2 FQNEAQ (reference sequence). The CDR3 here is CASSSRGQRSYNEQFF. The CDR3 DNA sequence: TGTGCCAGCAGCTCCCGGGGGCAGCGATCCTACAATGAGCAGTTCTTC. Complete variable domain (other parts from reference TRBV7-9 and TRBJ2-1): DTGVSQNPRHKITKRGQNVTFRCDPISEHNRLYWYRQTLGQGPEFLTYFQNEAQLEKSRLLSDRFSAERPKGSFSTLEIQRTEQGDSAMYLCASSSRGQRSYNEQFFGPGTRLTVL.

This clone has only one observation. The CDR3 DNA reads as TGCAGCGCCAAGGGGGACGGCCATAATGAAAAACTGTTTTTT. Translating gives CSAKGDGHNEKLFF. This chain connects TRBV29-1 to TRBJ1-4; maybe TRBD1 (6 bases). The CDR3 extends over 14 amino acids. The V end was cut by 7 bases, the J end by 4 bases, with 16 bases between. Germline CDR1 SQVTM, CDR2 ANQGSEA.

The CDR3 bases are TGTGCCAGCAGCGATTCAGGTTCACCCCTCCACTTT. This encodes CASSDSGSPLHF. The gene calls are TRBV3-1 (or the pseudogene TRBV3-2) and TRBJ1-6; D call uncertain. Trimming removed 5 bases at V and 9 bases at J, with 8 bases between. Germline V gene lookup returns CDR1 LGHDT and CDR2 YNNKEL (reference sequence). This CDR3 region has 12 residues.

The count of this clone is one. The genes are TRBV6-5 and TRBJ1-6; D call uncertain. CDR3 size: 12 residues. The germline V gene encodes CDR1 MNHEY and CDR2 SVGAGI. The germline V and J ends were trimmed by 4 bases and 7 bases, with 5 bases remaining between them. The chain's CDR3 is CASSSINSPLHF. DNA for the CDR3: TGTGCCAGCAGTTCTATAAATTCACCCCTCCACTTT.

V is TRBV3-1 (or the pseudogene TRBV3-2) and J is TRBJ2-3; D is tentatively TRBD1 or TRBD2 (5 bases each). This CDR3 has 15 amino acids. Trimming pared 0 bases from V and 1 base from J, leaving 8 bases between. Per the germline V gene, CDR1 is LGHDT and CDR2 is YNNKEL (reference sequence). The CDR3 bases are TGTGCCAGCAGCCAAGATAAGGGACGCACAGATACGCAGTATTTT. It yields the protein CASSQDKGRTDTQYF.

This clone was seen only once. The rearrangement joins TRBV5-4 to TRBJ2-2; D may be TRBD1 (5 bases). The length of the CDR3 is 14 residues. V was pared by 0 bases and J by 4 bases, with 7 bases between. Germline loops: CDR1 SGHNT, CDR2 YYREEE (reference sequence). CDR3 residues: CASSLAGITGELFF. The DNA for the CDR3 is TGTGCCAGCAGCTTGGCAGGGATCACCGGGGAGCTGTTTTTT.

CDR3 nucleotide sequence: TGTGCCAGCAGCTTAGTCCCACAGGGCTGGGGCTATGGCTACACCTTC. Residues: CASSLVPQGWGYGYTF. The rearrangement links TRBV7-2 to TRBJ1-2, with D possibly TRBD1 on 6 matching bases. CDR1 and CDR2 (germline): SGHTA, FQGNSA. The length of the CDR3 is 16 residues. V lost 1 base, J lost 4 bases, and 16 bases lay in between.

The chain uses TRBV18 and TRBJ2-3; D uncertain. Between the trimmed V and J ends, which lost 0 bases and 2 bases, there was a span of 12 bases. The CDR3 sequence is 16 residues long. Per the germline V gene, CDR1 is KGHSH and CDR2 is LQKENI. In DNA, the CDR3 is TGTGCCAGCTCACCACCGAATCGGAAGAACACAGATACGCAGTATTTT. It encodes CASSPPNRKNTDTQYF.

The chain recombines TRBV7-8 with TRBJ2-1, with 8 bases matching TRBD2. This CDR3 contains 14 residues. After removal of 3 bases from V and 5 bases from J, the junction contained 3 bases not matched to a gene. The V gene's germline CDR1 is SGHVS and CDR2 FQNEAQ. DNA of the CDR3: TGTGCCAGCAGCTTCGGGACTAGAAACAATGAGCAGTTCTTC. Protein product: CASSFGTRNNEQFF.

The chain has TRBV3-1 (or the pseudogene TRBV3-2) and TRBJ1-5; 8 bases are shared with TRBD1. The CDR3 covers 18 residues. Trimming at V came to 1 base and at J to 5 bases, leaving 13 bases not matched to a gene. Germline CDR1 and CDR2: LGHDT and YNNKEL (reference sequence). The CDR3 here is CASSQGLLGTGIYQPQHF. In DNA form, the CDR3 reads TGTGCCAGCAGCCAAGGCCTTTTGGGGACAGGTATCTATCAGCCCCAGCATTTT.

The chain joins TRBV10-2 to TRBJ2-3; D is ambiguous. The CDR3 length is 12 residues. Trimming removed 5 bases at V and 0 bases at J, with 3 bases between. Looked up from germline, CDR1 is WSHSY and CDR2 is SAAADI. The CDR3 sequence: CASSFSTDTQYF. In nucleotides, the CDR3 is TGCGCCAGCAGTTTCAGCACAGATACGCAGTATTTT.

This clone was seen a few times. The rearrangement uses TRBV3-1 (or the pseudogene TRBV3-2) and TRBJ2-2; 8 bases fit TRBD2. The V gene end was trimmed by 0 bases and the J gene end by 2 bases; junction bases not matched to a gene: 5. CDR1 and CDR2 (germline): LGHDT, YNNKEL (reference sequence). CDR3 size: 17 residues. The CDR3 sequence is CASSQEFAGGNTGELFF. CDR3 DNA: TGTGCCAGCAGCCAAGAGTTTGCGGGGGGTAACACCGGGGAGCTGTTTTTT.

The CDR3 coding sequence is TGTGCCTGGAGAGCCTCGGGTTCACCCCTCCACTTT. Translation gives CAWRASGSPLHF. The rearrangement joins TRBV30 to TRBJ1-6, with D unresolved. There are 12 residues in the CDR3. Between the trimmed V and J ends, which lost 3 bases and 9 bases, there was a span of 9 bases. Per germline, CDR1 GTSNPN and CDR2 SVGIG (reference sequence).

The V call is TRBV6-6, the J call TRBJ2-7; TRBD1 matches at 8 bases. The V gene's germline CDR1 is MNHNY and CDR2 SVGAGI (reference sequence). CDR3 size: 16 residues. Losses at the gene ends were 6 bases for V and 0 bases for J; bases not matched to a gene: 10. The CDR3 sequence: CASRYGQGSTSYEQYF. DNA of the CDR3: TGTGCCAGCAGATACGGACAGGGATCAACCTCCTACGAGCAGTACTTC.

This clone was counted a few times. This chain links TRBV2 with TRBJ1-1, with unresolved D. V lost 4 bases to trimming and J lost 1 base, with 10 bases between them. Germline CDR1 and CDR2: SNHLY and FYNNEI. This CDR3 has 14 amino acids. CDR3 amino acids: CASSGVLTNTEAFF. As DNA, the CDR3 is TGTGCCAGCAGTGGGGTATTAACGAACACTGAAGCTTTCTTT.

This clone was seen a few times. The chain has TRBV10-3 and TRBJ1-5, with D unresolved. The V gene lost 1 base and the J gene lost 3 bases, with 22 bases spanning the gap. Germline V CDR1 and CDR2: ENHRY, SYGVKD. This CDR3 comprises 19 residues. The CDR3: CAISEFGVTTSSPNQPQHF. Here the CDR3 DNA reads TGTGCCATCAGTGAGTTCGGGGTCACTACCTCTAGTCCCAATCAGCCCCAGCATTTT.

This clone was found a few times. The chain recombines TRBV19 with TRBJ1-2; no definite D call. V gave up 5 bases and J gave up 4 bases, with 8 bases separating them. The CDR3 is 12 amino acids. The germline CDR1 and CDR2 sequences are LNHDA and SQIVND (reference sequence). The CDR3: CASSSGGYGYTF. DNA for the CDR3: TGTGCCAGTAGTTCAGGCGGCTATGGCTACACCTTC.

The chain recombines TRBV4-2 with TRBJ2-2, with 13 positions matching TRBD2. Germline loops: CDR1 LGHNA, CDR2 YNFKEQ. The CDR3 spans 17 residues. The ends lost 1 base at V and 7 bases at J; junction bases unmatched: 6. CDR3: CASSQGGLAGDYGELFF. CDR3 in DNA: TGTGCCAGCAGCCAAGGCGGACTAGCGGGAGATTACGGGGAGCTGTTTTTT.

The chain recombines TRBV5-1 with TRBJ1-1, with a possible D match to TRBD1 (6 bases). CDR3 length: 12 amino acids. Trimming pared 7 bases from V and 4 bases from J, leaving 11 bases between. CDR1 SGHRS and CDR2 YFSETQ come from the germline V gene. CDR3 sequence reads: CASQQGGTEAFF. As DNA, the CDR3 is TGCGCCAGCCAACAAGGGGGCACTGAAGCTTTCTTT.

The gene calls are TRBV14 and TRBJ2-3; D is unclear. V lost 2 bases to trimming and J lost 10 bases, with 13 bases between them. This CDR3 has 13 residues. Germline V lookup: CDR1 SGHDN, CDR2 FVKESK. The DNA of the CDR3 is TGTGCCAGCAGCCAAACCCCGAACCTACCGCAGTATTTT. Its translation is CASSQTPNLPQYF.

The rearrangement links TRBV7-9 to TRBJ1-2, with D perhaps TRBD1 (5 bases). CDR3 length: 14 residues. CDR1 is SEHNR, CDR2 FQNEAQ, per germline (reference sequence). V lost 0 bases and J lost 6, with 11 bases in between. CDR3 DNA: TGTGCCAGCAGCTTAGCGGGACCGGAGAATGGCTACACCTTC. Translating it yields CASSLAGPENGYTF.

The chain joins TRBV5-6 to TRBJ2-5, with TRBD2 matching over 13 bases. The CDR3 has 15 residues. The V gene end was trimmed by 6 bases and the J gene end by 5 bases; junction bases not matched to a gene: 7. Germline V gene sequence: CDR1 SGHDT, CDR2 YYEEEE. This CDR3 reads CASNQLAGGHETQYF. CDR3 sequence (DNA): TGTGCCAGCAACCAACTAGCGGGGGGGCACGAGACCCAGTACTTC.

This clone has just a few counts. V usage is TRBV6-1 and J usage is TRBJ1-1, with D hard to call. There are 12 residues in the CDR3. V lost 3 bases to trimming and J lost 8 bases, with 10 bases between them. Germline V lookup: CDR1 MNHNS, CDR2 SASEGT. CDR3 nucleotides: TGTGCCAGCAGTGAGTCCGGGGAGGAAGCTTTCTTT. Encoded protein: CASSESGEEAFF.

This sequence joins TRBV6-5 and TRBJ1-6; a possible D gene is TRBD1 (5 bases). The length of the CDR3 is 15 residues. The V gene's germline CDR1 is MNHEY and CDR2 SVGAGI. V lost 0 bases, J lost 9 bases, and 12 bases lay in between. CDR3 region: CASSYSAGTGSPLHF. CDR3 coding DNA: TGTGCCAGCAGTTACTCGGCAGGGACCGGTTCACCCCTCCACTTT.

The chain carries TRBV18 and TRBJ1-1, with 11 bases fitting TRBD1. V was clipped by 2 bases and J by 7 bases; unmatched bases: 24. This CDR3 spans 21 amino acids. CDR1 is KGHSH, CDR2 LQKENI, per germline. CDR3 DNA sequence: TGTGCCAGCTCACCATTTAGGGCTTTAGCCCGGACAGGGGGCAACGGGGATGAAGCTTTCTTT. Its protein is CASSPFRALARTGGNGDEAFF.

The chain carries TRBV2 and TRBJ2-5; D tentatively fits TRBD1 or TRBD2 (6 bases each). Germline values: CDR1 SNHLY, CDR2 FYNNEI. CDR3 length: 16 residues. V was shortened by 5 bases and J by 2 bases, with 18 bases between the two germline ends. CDR3 protein: CASSPRGGLSQETQYF. The CDR3 DNA reads as TGTGCCAGCAGTCCCCGAGGGGGGCTTTCGCAAGAGACCCAGTACTTC.

This sequence joins TRBV25-1 and TRBJ1-2, with a possible D match to TRBD1 (6 bases). Trimming left V 6 bases short and J 2 bases short, with 13 bases between. The CDR3 extends over 14 amino acids. CDR1 is MGHDK and CDR2 is SYGVNS in the germline V gene. The CDR3 here is CASSLTGLNYGYTF. The CDR3, as DNA: TGTGCCAGCAGCCTCACAGGGTTAAACTATGGCTACACCTTC.